This TCR beta chain came from a study of Ad26.COV2.S vaccination and SARS-CoV-2 variants. Specified treatment: approximately 18 received Ad26.COV2.S at low or high dose, single or two shots; 5 received placebo; per-sample allocation not given. Day 63 after the first injection of vaccine or placebo was the sampling time. The assay was immunoSEQ multiplex PCR, and TCRdb's table has in-frame clones only and misses some. The table lists about 440,000 clones, roughly 91% of them singletons. This receptor was identified in a person aged 18-60 years who received the Ad26.COV2.S COVID-19 vaccine or a placebo. The specimen comprised peripheral blood, sampled in a trial of Ad26.COV2.S vaccine versus placebo.

The CDR3 bases are TGTGCCAGCAGTCGAGGCCAAGGCTACACCTTC. Translated, it gives CASSRGQGYTF. The chain combines TRBV6-2 or TRBV6-3 with TRBJ1-2; no reliable D call. The germline V and J ends were trimmed by 5 bases and 8 bases, with 9 bases remaining between them. The CDR3 has 11 amino acids. Germline V lookup: CDR1 MNHEY, CDR2 SVGEGT.